This TCR beta chain was profiled in a study of T cell repertoires in cytomegalovirus infection. Study overall: CMV epitopes, recently identified HLA-C-restricted and well-studied HLA-B-restricted, were used. The public TCR beta signatures pointed to both CMV infection and matching HLA type. Findings of the study overall: Using cumulative public TCR beta family frequency, the authors identified those who carried CMV together with the relevant HLA. Dominating the ex vivo response were HLA-C-restricted CMV-specific TCR beta clonotypes.

TCRdb recomputed calls from the reads with MiXCR, one row per CDR3 protein. Of about 330,000 distinct CDR3 sequences listed, about a third were seen once; the top ten hold approximately 13%. V was cut by 0 bases and J by 5 bases, with 14 bases left in between. CDR1 and CDR2 (germline): SGHNT, YENEEA. The CDR3 is 16 amino acids. Remarks on this clonotype: The antigen is not known.

The sample was cultured PBMCs, taken from culture after CMV antigen stimulation. The chain joins TRBV11-3 to TRBJ2-1, with D perhaps assigned TRBD1 or TRBD2 (5 bases each). This clonotype originated in a human donor in good health (CMV status not recorded). Some clones in this sample may be carry-over from other donors' samples. The CDR3 protein is CASSLEGAGADNEQFF. The DNA of the CDR3 is TGTGCCAGCAGCTTAGAAGGGGCCGGGGCAGACAATGAGCAGTTCTTC.